This T cell receptor (beta chain) came from a study of T cells in localized non-small cell lung cancer. The CDR3 spans 14 residues. The V and J ends lost 3 bases and 4 bases respectively, with 10 bases between them. Germline-derived CDR1 and CDR2 are LNHDA and SQIVND (reference sequence). The assay was immunoSEQ multiplex PCR, and TCRdb's table has in-frame clones only and misses some. Of about 3,700 clones listed, about 25% were seen once; the top ten hold 8.6%. J is TRBJ1-5 and V is TRBV19; no clear D gene. This sequence originates from a woman aged 35 to 70 with stage I lung adenocarcinoma. The material sequenced was lung tumor tissue, taken before any cancer treatment. The CDR3 DNA is TGTGCCAGTAGTATCGGACGGAGTAATCAGCCCCAGCATTTT. Translation gives CASSIGRSNQPQHF.